The clone carrying this TCR beta chain has only a few counts. What it recognizes is unknown. The sample belongs to a study of CD4+ T cells in melanoma. Study-level points and caveats: CD8+ T cell, macrophage and B cell function reportedly correlated with neoantigen-specific CD4+ T cells. Neoantigen-specific CD4+ T cells in melanoma reportedly had diverse differentiation states.

Clones were read by immunoSEQ multiplex PCR, and TCRdb kept only the in-frame ones, dropping some. The sample yields some 10,000 clones, 65% to 70% seen once. CDR1 PRHDT and CDR2 FYEKMQ come from the germline V gene (reference sequence). The ends were cut back, 4 bases at V and 0 bases at J, with 9 bases in the middle. This CDR3 contains 14 residues. The sequencing input was cells from a culture (not recorded whether cultured in vitro). The origin of this receptor is a human donor with melanoma. The V and J genes are TRBV13 and TRBJ1-1; D not certain. CDR3 in amino acids: CASSSPILNTEAFF. CDR3 nucleotides: TGTGCCAGCAGCTCCCCCATTTTGAACACTGAAGCTTTCTTT.